This entry lists 2 T cell receptor beta chains sequenced from one sample in a study of blood T cell repertoires in COVID-19. The method was immunoSEQ multiplex PCR; TCRdb's version includes in-frame clones alone and lacks a portion of them. The profile shows 100,000 or so clones, approximately 85% of them singletons. Sequenced material: peripheral blood. The source of these receptors is a man aged 45-65 years with acute or convalescent COVID-19.

The chain employs TRBV7-3 and TRBJ2-3; TRBD2 agrees at 12 bases. Germline V CDR1 and CDR2: SGHTA, FQGTGA. Trimming removed 3 bases from V and 5 bases from J; junction bases left unmatched: 3. The CDR3 consists of 15 residues. For the CDR3, the DNA is TGTGCCAGCAGCTTTTCGACTAGCGGGGGAGATACGCAGTATTTT. Translated, it gives CASSFSTSGGDTQYF.

The chain uses TRBV7-9 and TRBJ2-3; 8 bases are shared with TRBD2. The V gene end was trimmed by 4 bases and the J gene end by 0 bases; junction bases not matched to a gene: 6. The CDR3 runs 16 residues. Germline V gene sequence: CDR1 SEHNR, CDR2 FQNEAQ (reference sequence). Here the CDR3 reads CASSSNSGESTDTQYF. The CDR3 nucleotides read TGTGCCAGCAGCTCCAATAGCGGGGAGAGCACAGATACGCAGTATTTT.